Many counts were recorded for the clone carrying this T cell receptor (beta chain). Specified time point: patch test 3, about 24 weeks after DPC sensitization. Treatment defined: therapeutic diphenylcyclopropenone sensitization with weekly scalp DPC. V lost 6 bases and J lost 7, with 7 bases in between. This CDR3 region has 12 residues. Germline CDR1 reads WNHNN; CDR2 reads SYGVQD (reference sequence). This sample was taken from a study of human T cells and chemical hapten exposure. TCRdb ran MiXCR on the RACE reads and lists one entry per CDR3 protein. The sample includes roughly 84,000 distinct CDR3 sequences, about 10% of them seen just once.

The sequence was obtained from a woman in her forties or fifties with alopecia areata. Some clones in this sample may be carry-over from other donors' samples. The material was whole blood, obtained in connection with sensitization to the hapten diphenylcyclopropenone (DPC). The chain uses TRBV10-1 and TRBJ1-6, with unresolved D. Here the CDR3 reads CASSSSNSPLHF. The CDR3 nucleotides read TGCGCCAGCAGCTCCTCCAATTCACCCCTCCACTTT.